The present entry profiles one T cell receptor beta chain with its context. A far larger clone is off by one base, so a read error is likely. Trimming cost V 4 bases and J 0 bases, with 12 bases left between them. The germline CDR1 and CDR2 sequences are SGHVS and FQNEAQ. This CDR3 is built from 15 residues. This entry comes from a study of read filtering for tumor transcriptome and immune sequencing. Across the study: DNase treatment preceded whole-transcriptome library preparation.

From about 400 ng of RNA, a library with molecular barcoded alpha/delta and beta/gamma adaptors was made. Via MiXCR, TCRdb re-called the reads, giving one row per CDR3 protein. The sample carries approximately 50,000 distinct CDR3 sequences, 20% to 25% recorded once. This rearrangement joins TRBV7-8 to TRBJ1-1; D is undetermined. The sequencing input was a population of CD138-negative cells sorted from bone marrow. This sequence was found in a donor aged 40 or over with multiple myeloma. The CDR3 DNA sequence: TGTGCCAGCAGCTCGAGAGTTGTTTTGAACACTGAAGCTTTCTTT. Translating it yields CASSSRVVLNTEAFF.